The 29 T cell receptor beta chains below come from one sample, sequenced in a study of graft-versus-host responses after intestinal transplantation. For these TCRs, the target antigens are not known. Produced via immunoSEQ multiplex PCR; TCRdb's table is partial and in-frame only. The sample consists of about 100,000 clones, about 90% of them appearing once. This specimen was unstimulated CD4+ T cells sorted from spleen or lymph node cells, taken before transplant. The receptors originated from a human donor who was the organ donor for an intestinal transplant.

The chain joins TRBV5-1 to TRBJ1-1; 8 bases align to TRBD1. CDR3 length: 16 amino acids. The V and J ends lost 0 bases and 5 bases, in that order; junction bases with no gene match: 9. Germline V CDR1 and CDR2: SGHRS, YFSETQ. The CDR3 spells CASSLEPGGVWTEAFF. CDR3 sequence (DNA): TGCGCCAGCAGCTTGGAGCCAGGGGGCGTTTGGACTGAAGCTTTCTTT.

This rearrangement joins TRBV6-1 to TRBJ1-3, with a weak D call TRBD1 (5 bases). The germline V gene encodes CDR1 MNHNS and CDR2 SASEGT. The V end was cut by 3 bases, the J end by 4 bases, with 10 bases between. The CDR3 covers 14 residues. Here the CDR3 DNA reads TGTGCCAGCAGTGACCGGGGCCTGGGAAACACCATATATTTT. This sequence encodes CASSDRGLGNTIYF.

This rearrangement joins TRBV5-1 to TRBJ2-6; no definite D call. Trimming took 4 bases from V and 0 from J, leaving 8 bases between them. Looked up from germline, CDR1 is SGHRS and CDR2 is YFSETQ. The CDR3 sequence is 15 residues long. The CDR3 bases are TGCGCCAGCAGCGCCTTATACTCTGGGGCCAACGTCCTGACTTTC. Its translation: CASSALYSGANVLTF.

The chain has TRBV19 and TRBJ2-7; D gene uncertain. With 0 bases removed from V and 2 bases from J, the gap between germline ends came to 8 bases. The CDR3 length is 14 residues. CDR1 and CDR2 (germline): LNHDA, SQIVND (reference sequence). The CDR3 is CASSIDPSAYEQYF. Here the CDR3 DNA reads TGTGCCAGTAGTATAGATCCCTCTGCCTACGAGCAGTACTTC.

This chain links TRBV7-2 with TRBJ2-2; a weak D match, TRBD1 (6 bases). The V gene lost 5 bases and the J gene lost 4 bases, with 17 bases spanning the gap. Germline-derived CDR1 and CDR2 are SGHTA and FQGNSA. The CDR3 is made up of 16 amino acids. In DNA, the CDR3 is TGTGCCAGCAGCCTACAGGGACCTAGAACCACCGGGGAGCTGTTTTTT. Its translation is CASSLQGPRTTGELFF. Together with reference TRBV7-2 and TRBJ2-2, the CDR3 gives the full variable domain: GAGVSQSPSNKVTEKGKDVELRCDPISGHTALYWYRQSLGQGLEFLIYFQGNSAPDKSGLPSDRFSAERTGGSVSTLTIQRTQQEDSAVYLCASSLQGPRTTGELFFGEGSRLTVL.

This clone was found a few times. This chain links TRBV19 with TRBJ1-5; unclear D gene. Trimming took off 4 bases at V and 5 bases at J, with 6 bases between the two ends. Germline CDR1 is LNHDA and CDR2 is SQIVND (reference sequence). CDR3 length equals 12 residues. The CDR3 spells CASSKPDQPQHF. The CDR3 DNA follows: TGTGCCAGTAGTAAGCCCGATCAGCCCCAGCATTTT.

This chain connects TRBV5-1 to TRBJ2-4; 9 nucleotides match TRBD2. The CDR3 runs 19 residues. V was clipped by 2 bases and J by 4 bases; unmatched bases: 16. The germline gives CDR1 SGHRS, CDR2 YFSETQ. The CDR3 region is CASSFPGLSGGIMKNIQYF. CDR3 DNA sequence: TGCGCCAGCAGCTTCCCGGGCTTGAGCGGGGGGATAATGAAAAACATTCAGTACTTC.

The chain carries TRBV5-5 and TRBJ2-7, with D possibly TRBD1 on 5 matching bases. CDR1 is SGHKS and CDR2 is YYEKEE in the germline V gene (reference sequence). V lost 2 bases and J lost 1, with 13 bases in between. The CDR3 sequence is 15 residues long. CDR3 sequence (DNA): TGTGCCAGCAGCTTCTCGGCAGGGAAGTCCTACGAGCAGTACTTC. Its translation: CASSFSAGKSYEQYF.

The chain recombines TRBV4-2 with TRBJ1-5; D call uncertain. From germline, CDR1 is LGHNA and CDR2 YNFKEQ. The ends were cut back, 0 bases at V and 1 base at J, with 10 bases in the middle. This CDR3 has 16 residues. CDR3 sequence: CASSQDEGASNQPQHF. CDR3 in DNA: TGTGCCAGCAGCCAAGATGAGGGAGCAAGCAATCAGCCCCAGCATTTT.

This chain joins TRBV30 and TRBJ1-5; D perhaps matches TRBD1 (6 bases). The CDR3 is 15 amino acids. Germline assignment: CDR1 GTSNPN and CDR2 SVGIG (reference sequence). The V and J ends lost 0 bases and 1 base respectively, with 10 bases between them. The DNA for the CDR3 is TGTGCCTGGAGTGTACAGGGCTTGAGCAATCAGCCCCAGCATTTT. Residues: CAWSVQGLSNQPQHF.

The CDR3 is CASSLVGEPLTFKNSPLHF. As DNA, the CDR3 is TGTGCCAGCAGCTTAGTAGGAGAGCCGCTTACATTCAAAAATTCACCCCTCCACTTT. The chain carries TRBV11-2 and TRBJ1-6; D gene unclear. CDR1 is SGHAT, CDR2 FQNNGV, per germline. This CDR3 comprises 19 residues. The germline V and J ends were trimmed by 1 base and 7 bases, with 23 bases remaining between them.

DNA of the CDR3: TGTGCCACCTCTGGCACTGAAGCTTTCTTT. This translates into CATSGTEAFF. The chain recombines TRBV28 with TRBJ1-1; D gene unclear. The CDR3 runs 10 residues. Looked up from germline, CDR1 is MDHEN and CDR2 is SYDVKM. With 10 bases removed from V and 4 bases from J, the gap between germline ends came to 7 bases.

V is TRBV28 and J is TRBJ1-1; weak D call: TRBD1 (5 bases). V was cut by 5 bases and J by 0 bases, with 19 bases left in between. The CDR3 has 17 residues. Per germline, CDR1 MDHEN and CDR2 SYDVKM. CDR3 sequence reads: CASSPPKRGGMNTEAFF. The CDR3 DNA sequence: TGTGCCAGCAGTCCCCCCAAGCGGGGCGGGATGAACACTGAAGCTTTCTTT.

This chain links TRBV5-6 with TRBJ1-2; D is undetermined. Germline lookup yields CDR1 SGHDT and CDR2 YYEEEE. The length of the CDR3 is 11 residues. Trimming removed 1 base at V and 8 bases at J, with 6 bases between. CDR3 nucleotide sequence: TGTGCCAGCAGCTTGACGGGGGGCTACACCTTC. Amino acid sequence: CASSLTGGYTF.

The genes are TRBV28 and TRBJ1-5; 9 nucleotides match TRBD1. Germline loops: CDR1 MDHEN, CDR2 SYDVKM. The CDR3 is 14 amino acids. The trim removed 8 bases at V and 2 bases at J, leaving 4 bases unmatched. CDR3 amino acids: CASGQGSRNQPQHF. The DNA for the CDR3 is TGTGCCAGCGGACAGGGGTCCCGCAATCAGCCCCAGCATTTT. Filled out from reference TRBV28 and TRBJ1-5, the complete variable domain reads DVKVTQSSRYLVKRTGEKVFLECVQDMDHENMFWYRQDPGLGLRLIYFSYDVKMKEKGDIPEGYSVSREKKERFSLILESASTNQTSMYLCASGQGSRNQPQHFGDGTRLSIL.

The chain uses TRBV5-1 and TRBJ2-3; maybe TRBD2 (5 bases). CDR3 length: 12 amino acids. The V and J ends lost 0 bases and 8 bases respectively, with 7 bases between them. Germline V gene lookup returns CDR1 SGHRS and CDR2 YFSETQ. The CDR3 spells CASSLVGSTQYF. DNA of the CDR3: TGCGCCAGCAGCTTGGTTGGGAGTACGCAGTATTTT.

V and J are TRBV2 and TRBJ2-1; D unclear. The germline V and J ends were trimmed by 7 bases and 5 bases, with 12 bases remaining between them. The germline CDR1 and CDR2 sequences are SNHLY and FYNNEI. The CDR3 has 13 residues. The CDR3 DNA reads as TGTGCCAGCACATGGGCAGACGACAATGAGCAGTTCTTC. As protein: CASTWADDNEQFF.

The genes are TRBV6-5 and TRBJ1-2; 12 nucleotides match TRBD1. With 6 bases clipped from V and 8 bases from J, the junction kept 4 bases outside the gene matches. CDR1 is MNHEY and CDR2 is SVGAGI in the germline V gene. CDR3 size: 13 residues. CDR3 coding DNA: TGTGCCAGCAGCCGAGGGACAGGGGGCGGCTACACCTTC. Translation: CASSRGTGGGYTF.

In its sample, this clone was seen once. This chain uses TRBV28 with TRBJ1-6, with TRBD1 identical over 7 bases. This CDR3 region has 17 residues. Germline CDR1 reads MDHEN; CDR2 reads SYDVKM. Losses at the gene ends were 2 bases for V and 6 bases for J; bases not matched to a gene: 10. CDR3 in DNA: TGTGCCAGCAGTTTAATAGGGGGCAGAAATTTTAATTCACCCCTCCACTTT. Its protein is CASSLIGGRNFNSPLHF.

The chain employs TRBV15 and TRBJ1-5, with D possibly being TRBD1 (5 bases). Germline V gene data show CDR1 as LNHNV and CDR2 as YYDKDF (reference sequence). Trimming removed 11 bases at V and 3 bases at J, with 11 bases between. This CDR3 is built from 12 residues. The CDR3 nucleotides are TGTGCCTCACGGGACGACAATCAGCCCCAGCATTTT. Protein sequence: CASRDDNQPQHF.

The chain employs TRBV28 and TRBJ1-5; D not certain. V shed 7 bases and J shed 1 base, with 20 bases lying between them. Germline CDR1 is MDHEN and CDR2 is SYDVKM. CDR3 length: 17 amino acids. For the CDR3, the DNA is TGTGCCAGCACCTCCAACACCGGGTCTAGGAGCAATCAGCCCCAGCATTTT. Its protein is CASTSNTGSRSNQPQHF.

The V gene is TRBV19, the J gene TRBJ1-1, with a possible D match to TRBD1 (6 bases). CDR1 and CDR2 (germline): LNHDA, SQIVND (reference sequence). V dropped 5 bases and J dropped 4 bases, with 17 bases sitting between them. The length of the CDR3 is 15 residues. CDR3 nucleotides: TGTGCCAGTAGTCCAAGGTGGGGGGCGAGCACTGAAGCTTTCTTT. Amino acids: CASSPRWGASTEAFF. Full variable domain (outside the CDR3, taken from reference TRBV19 and TRBJ1-1): DGGITQSPKYLFRKEGQNVTLSCEQNLNHDAMYWYRQDPGQGLRLIYYSQIVNDFQKGDIAEGYSVSREKKESFPLTVTSAQKNPTAFYLCASSPRWGASTEAFFGQGTRLTVV.

V usage is TRBV4-1 and J usage is TRBJ1-1; D gene ambiguous. Deletions cut 1 base from V and 5 bases from J, with 14 bases between. CDR3 length equals 15 residues. The germline V gene has CDR1 MGHRA and CDR2 YSYEKL. CDR3 DNA sequence: TGCGCCAGCAGCCAAGTACTCGGGGTAGAGACTGAAGCTTTCTTT. Translated, it gives CASSQVLGVETEAFF.

Regarding this clone: One junction end disagrees with the germline gene, perhaps due to a read error. The V gene is TRBV5-6, the J gene TRBJ2-7, with 11 bases fitting TRBD2. Germline assignment: CDR1 SGHDT and CDR2 YYEEEE. CDR3 length: 15 amino acids. The CDR3 loop reads CASSWTSGPSYERYF. The CDR3 DNA is TGTGCCAGCAGCTGGACTAGCGGGCCATCCTACGAGCGGTACTTC.

V usage is TRBV5-1 and J usage is TRBJ1-4, with a possible D match to TRBD1 (5 bases). Between the trimmed V and J ends, which lost 4 bases and 0 bases, there was a span of 13 bases. The CDR3 consists of 16 residues. Germline CDR1 reads SGHRS; CDR2 reads YFSETQ. The CDR3 is CASSQRDGATNEKLFF. The CDR3 DNA reads as TGCGCCAGCAGCCAGAGGGACGGGGCAACTAATGAAAAACTGTTTTTT.

Only a few counts were recorded for this clone. The chain links TRBV5-8 to TRBJ2-5; D possibly corresponds to TRBD2 (6 bases). Germline V gives CDR1 SGHTS, CDR2 YDEGEE. Trimming stripped 0 bases from V and 4 bases from J, with 13 bases between. The length of the CDR3 is 15 residues. The CDR3 DNA sequence: TGTGCCAGCAGCTTGGGGTGGCAGGGAGGAGAGACCCAGTACTTC. Translation gives CASSLGWQGGETQYF.

V and J are TRBV10-2 and TRBJ2-2; D is unresolved. Germline CDR1 WSHSY, CDR2 SAAADI. CDR3 length: 12 residues. V dropped 5 bases and J dropped 3 bases, with 4 bases sitting between them. The CDR3 coding sequence is TGCGCCAGCAGTTCCTACACCGGGGAGCTGTTTTTT. Amino acid sequence: CASSSYTGELFF.

Comment on this clone: The junction departs from germline at one end; a sequencing error may be responsible. This chain links TRBV30 with TRBJ1-2; D is unclear. Germline assignment: CDR1 GTSNPN and CDR2 SVGIG (reference sequence). The CDR3 has 11 amino acids. For the CDR3, the DNA is TGCGCTCGGAGCTCTAACTATGGCTACACCTTC. Its translation is CARSSNYGYTF.

The chain uses TRBV7-2 and TRBJ2-7; the D is unclear. The CDR3 is 13 amino acids. Germline loops: CDR1 SGHTA, CDR2 FQGNSA. V was clipped by 6 bases and J by 0 bases, with 9 bases between them. The CDR3 loop reads CASRAGSSYEQYF. The CDR3 DNA sequence: TGTGCCAGCAGGGCCGGATCCTCCTACGAGCAGTACTTC.